A single sample gave rise to the 32 T cell receptor beta chains below, sequenced in a study of blood T cell repertoires in COVID-19. Only in-frame clones appear in the TCRdb table, and some are missing; sequencing was by immunoSEQ multiplex PCR. The sample holds tens of thousands of clones, roughly 80% seen once. Specimen: peripheral blood. All receptors derive from a woman aged 60 to 75 with acute or convalescent COVID-19.

V usage is TRBV7-9 and J usage is TRBJ2-2, with a possible D match to TRBD1 (5 bases). CDR1 is SEHNR, CDR2 FQNEAQ, per germline (reference sequence). This CDR3 is 18 amino acids long. The V and J ends lost 5 bases and 0 bases respectively, with 19 bases between them. The chain's CDR3 is CASSPQGAPISNTGELFF. As DNA, the CDR3 is TGTGCCAGCAGCCCCCAGGGTGCCCCAATATCGAACACCGGGGAGCTGTTTTTT.

The rearrangement uses TRBV30 and TRBJ1-4; 9 bases align to TRBD1. Germline V gene sequence: CDR1 GTSNPN, CDR2 SVGIG (reference sequence). The CDR3 sequence is 15 residues long. V was clipped by 0 bases and J by 8 bases; unmatched bases: 7. For the CDR3, the DNA is TGTGCCTGGAGTGTACGGGACAGGGCGAAAGAAAAACTGTTTTTT. Translating it yields CAWSVRDRAKEKLFF.

The chain uses TRBV24-1 and TRBJ1-1; the D gene is possibly TRBD1 (6 bases). Trimming removed 2 bases from V and 1 base from J, with 22 bases in between. CDR3 length: 19 residues. From germline, CDR1 is KGHDR and CDR2 SFDVKD. The chain's CDR3 is CATSDSLGPRDNWNTEAFF. DNA of the CDR3: TGTGCCACCAGTGATTCCCTCGGACCCCGGGACAACTGGAACACTGAAGCTTTCTTT.

The chain links TRBV30 to TRBJ1-1; D ambiguous. Trimming removed 3 bases at V and 0 bases at J, with 5 bases between. The CDR3 loop spans 12 amino acids. CDR1 is GTSNPN and CDR2 is SVGIG in the germline V gene (reference sequence). The CDR3 DNA reads as TGTGCCTGGAGCGAGATGAACACTGAAGCTTTCTTT. Translation gives CAWSEMNTEAFF.

The chain recombines TRBV18 with TRBJ2-1; 7 positions match TRBD2. V lost 1 base, J lost 9 bases, and 6 bases stayed unmatched. The CDR3 is 14 amino acids. Germline V lookup: CDR1 KGHSH, CDR2 LQKENI. The CDR3 loop reads CASSPRRTGGEQFF. The CDR3, as DNA: TGTGCCAGCTCACCACGGAGGACGGGAGGTGAGCAGTTCTTC.

CDR3 DNA: TGTGCCAGCAGCTTACGCAGGGGGACTGAGCAGTACTTC. It codes for CASSLRRGTEQYF. The rearrangement joins TRBV7-6 to TRBJ2-7; D possibly corresponds to TRBD1 (7 bases). V lost 2 bases, J lost 7 bases, and 12 bases lay in between. The CDR3 length is 13 residues. Germline V gene sequence: CDR1 SGHVS, CDR2 FNYEAQ. The whole variable domain, filled in from reference TRBV7-6 and TRBJ2-7, reads GAGVSQSPRYKVTKRGQDVALRCDPISGHVSLYWYRQALGQGPEFLTYFNYEAQQDKSGLPNDRFSAERPEGSISTLTIQRTEQRDSAMYRCASSLRRGTEQYFGPGTRLTVT.

The gene calls are TRBV7-3 and TRBJ2-3; D remains unclear. Per germline, CDR1 SGHTA and CDR2 FQGTGA. CDR3 size: 13 residues. V was pared by 2 bases and J by 0 bases, with 3 bases between. CDR3 in DNA: TGTGCCAGCAGCTTAGGCAGCACAGATACGCAGTATTTT. Encoded protein: CASSLGSTDTQYF.

This chain's CDR3 is CASSTPGERTEAFF. The CDR3 DNA is TGTGCCAGCAGCACACCAGGGGAGAGGACTGAAGCTTTCTTT. The chain recombines TRBV21-1 with TRBJ1-1; the DNA was not compared with TRBD1, the D call given in the table. TRBV21-1 represents a pseudogene. This CDR3 has 14 residues.

This sequence joins TRBV5-1 and TRBJ1-1, with 7 bases that match TRBD1. The CDR3 is made up of 15 amino acids. Germline assignment: CDR1 SGHRS and CDR2 YFSETQ. V was pared by 3 bases and J by 1 base, with 6 bases of the junction left unmatched. In nucleotides, the CDR3 is TGCGCCAGCAGCTCGAACACAGGGGCGAACACTGAAGCTTTCTTT. Amino acid sequence: CASSSNTGANTEAFF.

CDR3 sequence reads: CASSSPGLMNTEAFF. CDR3 nucleotides: TGTGCCAGCAGTTCTCCTGGGCTCATGAACACTGAAGCTTTCTTT. The chain is built from TRBV6-2 or TRBV6-3 and TRBJ1-1; D gene unclear. There are 15 residues in the CDR3. The germline CDR1 and CDR2 sequences are MNHEY and SVGEGT. V was trimmed by 4 bases and J by 0 bases, leaving 12 bases between them.

The genes are TRBV28 and TRBJ1-5; weak D call: TRBD1 (6 bases). The CDR3 extends over 15 amino acids. V lost 6 bases to trimming and J lost 2 bases, with 14 bases between them. The germline CDR1 and CDR2 sequences are MDHEN and SYDVKM. CDR3 DNA: TGTGCCAGCAGGCGCAGGGGAGATGGCAATCAGCCCCAGCATTTT. This encodes CASRRRGDGNQPQHF.

This rearrangement joins TRBV5-1 to TRBJ2-2, with 11 bases matching TRBD2. This CDR3 is built from 17 residues. V shed 2 bases, J shed 0 bases, and the junction held 3 bases outside the gene matches. Germline CDR1 is SGHRS and CDR2 is YFSETQ. This CDR3 reads CASSFYSGGANTGELFF. As DNA, the CDR3 is TGCGCCAGCAGCTTCTATAGCGGGGGGGCGAACACCGGGGAGCTGTTTTTT.

The chain employs TRBV2 and TRBJ2-5, with 7 bases lining up with TRBD1. Germline-derived CDR1 and CDR2 are SNHLY and FYNNEI. After removal of 5 bases from V and 3 bases from J, the junction contained 3 bases not matched to a gene. The CDR3 is 13 residues long. CDR3 protein: CASSPDREETQYF. The CDR3 nucleotides are TGTGCCAGCAGTCCAGACAGGGAAGAGACCCAGTACTTC.

The J gene is TRBJ1-1, the V gene TRBV6-1, with a weak D call TRBD1 (6 bases). This CDR3 is 14 amino acids long. The ends were cut back, 1 base at V and 8 bases at J, with 14 bases in the middle. Per the germline V gene, CDR1 is MNHNS and CDR2 is SASEGT. CDR3: CASSEGVTGSEAFF. The CDR3 DNA follows: TGTGCCAGCAGTGAAGGGGTGACAGGTTCCGAAGCTTTCTTT.

This clone was detected only once. The rearrangement uses TRBV6-6 and TRBJ1-2, with no clear D. The V gene lost 8 bases and the J gene lost 0 bases, with 7 bases spanning the gap. Germline loops: CDR1 MNHNY, CDR2 SVGAGI (reference sequence). The CDR3 covers 12 residues. CDR3 DNA sequence: TGTGCCAGCGCTCCAGCTAACTATGGCTACACCTTC. Translated: CASAPANYGYTF.

The V and J genes are TRBV19 and TRBJ2-2; 8 bases fit TRBD1. CDR3 length equals 15 residues. V was clipped by 4 bases and J by 1 base; unmatched bases: 2. Germline V gene data show CDR1 as LNHDA and CDR2 as SQIVND (reference sequence). CDR3: CASSTGTGNTGELFF. CDR3 in DNA: TGTGCCAGTAGTACCGGGACAGGGAACACCGGGGAGCTGTTTTTT. Drawing the rest from reference TRBV19 and TRBJ2-2, the complete variable domain is DGGITQSPKYLFRKEGQNVTLSCEQNLNHDAMYWYRQDPGQGLRLIYYSQIVNDFQKGDIAEGYSVSREKKESFPLTVTSAQKNPTAFYLCASSTGTGNTGELFFGEGSRLTVL.

The rearrangement joins TRBV5-1 to TRBJ1-2, with a tentative D call TRBD1 (6 bases). The CDR3 loop spans 14 amino acids. Deletions cut 1 base from V and 2 bases from J, with 9 bases between. CDR1 and CDR2 from the germline V gene are SGHRS and YFSETQ. Here the CDR3 reads CASSLRGGNYGYTF. The DNA for the CDR3 is TGCGCCAGCAGCTTGAGAGGGGGAAACTATGGCTACACCTTC.

This clone was recorded once. This chain joins TRBV3-1 (or the pseudogene TRBV3-2) and TRBJ1-5; D unclear. The germline gives CDR1 LGHDT, CDR2 YNNKEL (reference sequence). Trimming shortened V by 1 base and J by 4 bases, and 11 bases separated the two germline ends. This CDR3 has 15 amino acids. In DNA form, the CDR3 reads TGTGCCAGCAGCCAAGGAGGCAGACCGAATCAGCCCCAGCATTTT. Translating gives CASSQGGRPNQPQHF.

V gene TRBV6-6 combines with J gene TRBJ1-5, with a weak D call TRBD1 (6 bases). There are 15 residues in the CDR3. Germline V gene lookup returns CDR1 MNHNY and CDR2 SVGAGI (reference sequence). V dropped 5 bases and J dropped 2 bases, with 13 bases sitting between them. DNA of the CDR3: TGTGCCAGCAGTCAGTTAAAGGGGGGCAATCAGCCCCAGCATTTT. This translates into CASSQLKGGNQPQHF.

This clone was seen a handful of times. Other DNA sequences within the sample encode an identical CDR3. The chain employs TRBV11-2 and TRBJ1-2; D remains unclear. V lost 0 bases and J 8 bases, leaving 10 bases between the germline ends. The CDR3 loop spans 13 amino acids. Per germline, CDR1 SGHAT and CDR2 FQNNGV. CDR3 sequence reads: CASSLEPGSGYTF. CDR3 nucleotides: TGTGCCAGCAGCTTAGAACCCGGGTCCGGCTACACCTTC.

Points on this clone: The same CDR3 can be traced to other DNA sequences in this sample. The chain has TRBV2 and TRBJ1-2; 10 nucleotides match TRBD1. V trimming: 2 bases; J trimming: 4 bases; junction bases outside the gene matches: 4. The V gene's germline CDR1 is SNHLY and CDR2 FYNNEI. The CDR3 sequence is 15 residues long. In nucleotides, the CDR3 is TGTGCCAGCAGTGAAACGGGACAGGGGATCTATGGCTACACCTTC. Translated, it gives CASSETGQGIYGYTF.

The chain links TRBV9 to TRBJ2-3; tentative D call: TRBD1 (5 bases). The CDR3 is made up of 14 amino acids. The V gene's germline CDR1 is SGDLS and CDR2 YYNGEE. With 0 bases removed from V and 0 bases from J, the gap between germline ends came to 5 bases. The CDR3, as DNA: TGTGCCAGCAGCGTAGGGACAAGCACAGATACGCAGTATTTT. Translated: CASSVGTSTDTQYF.

The rearrangement links TRBV20-1 to TRBJ1-2; the D gene is possibly TRBD1 (5 bases). The V and J ends lost 3 bases and 8 bases respectively, with 19 bases between them. CDR3 length: 14 residues. The germline V gene has CDR1 DFQATT and CDR2 SNEGSKA (reference sequence). For the CDR3, the DNA is TGCAGTGCTAGTCCCCAGGGAGGGCTCGCAGGCTACACCTTC. Its translation is CSASPQGGLAGYTF.

The genes are TRBV5-1 and TRBJ2-1, with D possibly being TRBD1 (6 bases). Trimming cost V 5 bases and J 6 bases, with 24 bases left between them. CDR3 length: 17 residues. Germline V gene sequence: CDR1 SGHRS, CDR2 YFSETQ. The CDR3 DNA sequence: TGCGCCAGCAGACCAGACCCAACAGGGTGGGGGTCCAATGAGCAGTTCTTC. It is translated as CASRPDPTGWGSNEQFF.

This chain uses TRBV5-1 with TRBJ2-1, with 10 bases matching TRBD1. The CDR3 spans 15 residues. Germline V gene lookup returns CDR1 SGHRS and CDR2 YFSETQ. Losses at the gene ends were 5 bases for V and 7 bases for J; bases not matched to a gene: 9. The CDR3: CASRSGTGVENEQFF. In DNA form, the CDR3 reads TGCGCCAGCAGGTCCGGGACAGGGGTCGAAAATGAGCAGTTCTTC.

This rearrangement joins TRBV5-4 to TRBJ1-4, with D perhaps TRBD1 (5 bases). From germline, CDR1 is SGHNT and CDR2 YYREEE (reference sequence). The CDR3 extends over 15 amino acids. Trimming pared 1 base from V and 4 bases from J, leaving 11 bases between. The CDR3 coding sequence is TGTGCCAGCAGCTTGCGGTCAGGGCTTAATGAAAAACTGTTTTTT. It specifies CASSLRSGLNEKLFF.

This clone came up a few times. The chain links TRBV2 to TRBJ2-3; no firm D call. V lost 3 bases and J lost 3, with 10 bases in between. CDR3 length: 14 amino acids. Germline values: CDR1 SNHLY, CDR2 FYNNEI. The CDR3 DNA follows: TGTGCCAGCAGTGACCCAAGCACGACAGATACGCAGTATTTT. Residues: CASSDPSTTDTQYF.

The genes are TRBV27 and TRBJ1-5; the D gene is possibly TRBD1 (5 bases). This CDR3 has 14 amino acids. Looked up from germline, CDR1 is MNHEY and CDR2 is SMNVEV (reference sequence). The V and J ends lost 7 bases and 10 bases respectively, with 20 bases between them. The CDR3 region has the DNA TGTGCCAGCACCCCGGGACGGCCCGGGGGACCCCAGCATTTT. Amino acids: CASTPGRPGGPQHF.

The V gene is TRBV24-1, the J gene TRBJ2-2; 11 positions agree with TRBD2. CDR3 length equals 18 residues. Trimming at V came to 3 bases and at J to 2 bases, leaving 7 bases not matched to a gene. Germline CDR1 is KGHDR and CDR2 is SFDVKD. The CDR3 reads CATSDQTSGVGNTGELFF. The DNA for the CDR3 is TGTGCCACCAGTGATCAGACTAGCGGGGTAGGAAACACCGGGGAGCTGTTTTTT.

The chain uses TRBV7-2 and TRBJ1-5, with D possibly matching TRBD1 (5 bases). Germline-derived CDR1 and CDR2 are SGHTA and FQGNSA. V lost 7 bases, J lost 6 bases, and 16 bases lay in between. CDR3 length: 14 residues. The CDR3 region is CASTQGGAGQPQHF. CDR3 nucleotides: TGTGCCAGCACCCAGGGAGGGGCGGGTCAGCCCCAGCATTTT. The full variable domain, rest sourced from reference TRBV7-2 and TRBJ1-5, is GAGVSQSPSNKVTEKGKDVELRCDPISGHTALYWYRQSLGQGLEFLIYFQGNSAPDKSGLPSDRFSAERTGGSVSTLTIQRTQQEDSAVYLCASTQGGAGQPQHFGDGTRLSIL.

V usage is TRBV25-1 and J usage is TRBJ1-5; D is possibly TRBD1 (6 bases). The V end lost 6 bases, the J end lost 3 bases, and 9 bases lay between the germline ends. Germline V gene lookup returns CDR1 MGHDK and CDR2 SYGVNS. The length of the CDR3 is 13 residues. CDR3 sequence reads: CASSRGPNQPQHF. The CDR3 DNA sequence: TGTGCCAGCAGCAGGGGCCCCAATCAGCCCCAGCATTTT.

This chain connects TRBV2 to TRBJ1-5; D is possibly TRBD1 (6 bases). This CDR3 contains 15 residues. Per the germline V gene, CDR1 is SNHLY and CDR2 is FYNNEI. V was pared by 4 bases and J by 3 bases, with 13 bases between. CDR3 coding DNA: TGTGCCAGCAGTGGAGACAGGTCCTACAATCAGCCCCAGCATTTT. The encoded protein is CASSGDRSYNQPQHF.